This T cell receptor (beta chain) was sequenced during a study of blood T cell repertoires in COVID-19. Enrollees, about 18 to 100 years old, lived in about two dozen US areas. In assigning cohorts, the study relied on participant-reported clinical history. As handled by the study authors: Estimation of nucleated cell counts was performed using reference gene primer amplification. Sequencing was performed with immunoSEQ multiplex PCR; in TCRdb, only in-frame clones are kept and a portion is missing. Clone size and the V and J calls come from that table; the DNA yielded D and trimming. The sample carries about 130,000 clones, around nine tenths recorded once. CDR3 length: 17 amino acids. CDR1 is MNHEY, CDR2 SVGEGT, per germline. V lost 7 bases, J lost 0 bases, and 20 bases lay in between.

The sequence was collected from a woman aged 45-65 years who had recovered from COVID-19. Sequencing used PBMCs or T cells enriched from blood (not recorded which). This chain joins TRBV6-2 or TRBV6-3 and TRBJ2-3, with TRBD2 as a possible D gene (5 bases). CDR3 sequence: CASTPGERIRSTDTQYF. As DNA, the CDR3 is TGTGCCAGCACCCCCGGGGAGCGGATCCGTAGCACAGATACGCAGTATTTT.